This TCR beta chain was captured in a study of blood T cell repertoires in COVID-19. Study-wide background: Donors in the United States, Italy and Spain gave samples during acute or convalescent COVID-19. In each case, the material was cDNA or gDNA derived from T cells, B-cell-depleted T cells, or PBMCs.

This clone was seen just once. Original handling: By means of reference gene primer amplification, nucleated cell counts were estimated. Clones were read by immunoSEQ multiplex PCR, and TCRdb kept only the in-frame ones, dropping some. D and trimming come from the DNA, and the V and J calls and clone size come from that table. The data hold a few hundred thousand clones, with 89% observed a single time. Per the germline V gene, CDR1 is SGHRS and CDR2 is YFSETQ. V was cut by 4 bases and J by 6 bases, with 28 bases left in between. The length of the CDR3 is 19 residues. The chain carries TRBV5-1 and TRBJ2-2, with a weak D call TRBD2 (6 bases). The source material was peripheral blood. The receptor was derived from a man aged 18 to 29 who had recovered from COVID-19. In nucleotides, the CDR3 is TGCGCCAGCAGCCTGTCGGGGAGTCAGGGAGGTCCACGCGCCGGGGAGCTGTTTTTT. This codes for CASSLSGSQGGPRAGELFF. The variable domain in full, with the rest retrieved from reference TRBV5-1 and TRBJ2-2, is KAGVTQTPRYLIKTRGQQVTLSCSPISGHRSVSWYQQTPGQGLQFLFEYFSETQRNKGNFPGRFSGRQFSNSRSEMNVSTLELGDSALYLCASSLSGSQGGPRAGELFFGEGSRLTVL.